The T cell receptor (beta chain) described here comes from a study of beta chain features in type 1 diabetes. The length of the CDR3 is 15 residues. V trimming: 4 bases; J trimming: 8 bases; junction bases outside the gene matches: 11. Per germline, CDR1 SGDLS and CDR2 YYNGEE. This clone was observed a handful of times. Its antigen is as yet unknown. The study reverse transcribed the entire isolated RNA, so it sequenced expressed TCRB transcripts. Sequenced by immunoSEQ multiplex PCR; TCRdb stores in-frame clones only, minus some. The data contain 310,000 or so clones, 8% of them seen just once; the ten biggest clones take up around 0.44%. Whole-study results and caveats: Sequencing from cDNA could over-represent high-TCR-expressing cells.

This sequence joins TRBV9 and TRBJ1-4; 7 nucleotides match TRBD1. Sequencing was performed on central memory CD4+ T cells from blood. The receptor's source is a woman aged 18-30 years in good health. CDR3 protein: CASSPNQQGLEKLFF. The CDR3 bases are TGTGCCAGCAGCCCCAATCAACAGGGGTTGGAAAAACTGTTTTTT.